One and the same sample provided the 5 T cell receptor beta chains below, sequenced in a study of T-cell memory formation after mild COVID-19. TCRdb passed the 5' RACE reads through MiXCR, listing each CDR3 protein once. Here the sample spans approximately 260,000 distinct CDR3 sequences, around 15% being singletons. Input material: PBMCs or a T cell subset sorted from them (not recorded which). The receptors stem from a man in his late teens or twenties who had mild COVID-19 (a few samples of this study predate the infection). Cell type and time point are not known.

V gene TRBV11-2 combines with J gene TRBJ2-3; TRBD1 is a possible D gene (6 bases). The germline V gene encodes CDR1 SGHAT and CDR2 FQNNGV. This CDR3 spans 12 amino acids. Trimming removed 4 bases from V and 7 bases from J, with 9 bases in between. CDR3 DNA sequence: TGTGCCAGCAGCTGGGGGCAGAATACGCAGTATTTT. This translates into CASSWGQNTQYF.

This clonotype was found many times. The chain recombines TRBV7-9 with TRBJ2-5; the match to TRBD2 covers 13 bases. J gave up 2 bases and V 4 bases, and 1 base lay outside the gene matches. The CDR3 contains 15 residues. Germline V gene data show CDR1 as SEHNR and CDR2 as FQNEAQ (reference sequence). The DNA of the CDR3 is TGTGCCAGCAGCTGGACTAGCGGGGGTCAAGAGACCCAGTACTTC. Translation gives CASSWTSGGQETQYF.

This clonotype came up a few times. The chain uses TRBV11-2 and TRBJ2-3; 9 bases map to TRBD1. Per the germline V gene, CDR1 is SGHAT and CDR2 is FQNNGV. V gave up 5 bases and J gave up 4 bases; unmatched junction bases: 7. The CDR3 loop spans 15 amino acids. The CDR3 DNA reads as TGTGCCAGCAGCATCACAGGGGGCTTGGCAGATACGCAGTATTTT. Residues: CASSITGGLADTQYF.

The chain has TRBV5-1 and TRBJ2-1; D unresolved. V was pared by 0 bases and J by 1 base, with 5 bases between. Germline CDR1 is SGHRS and CDR2 is YFSETQ. The CDR3 is made up of 14 amino acids. CDR3 DNA sequence: TGCGCCAGCAGCTTGGACAGATCCTACAATGAGCAGTTCTTC. It translates to CASSLDRSYNEQFF.

The chain recombines TRBV29-1 with TRBJ2-7, with D tentatively TRBD1 (5 bases). The CDR3 spans 15 residues. Per germline, CDR1 SQVTM and CDR2 ANQGSEA. V lost 0 bases, J lost 3 bases, and 15 bases lay in between. The CDR3 loop is CSVEDWGTESYEQYV. The CDR3 region has the DNA TGCAGCGTTGAAGATTGGGGCACAGAGAGCTACGAGCAGTACGTC.